These 21 T cell receptor beta chains share one sample of origin, sequenced in a study of OX40 agonist ivuxolimab in advanced cancers. Libraries were prepared by immunoSEQ multiplex PCR; TCRdb keeps only in-frame clonotypes and omits some of them. The data contain 60,000 to 100,000 clones, more than 80% of them singletons. The sequenced sample was CD4+ or CD8+ T cells sorted from blood, obtained in a trial of the OX40 agonist ivuxolimab. Receptors were obtained from an adult with an advanced solid tumor such as melanoma, head and neck, liver or kidney cancer.

V is TRBV20-1 and J is TRBJ2-1, with D possibly matching TRBD2 (5 bases). The CDR3 consists of 11 residues. The V end lost 2 bases, the J end lost 9 bases, and 8 bases lay between the germline ends. Germline lookup yields CDR1 DFQATT and CDR2 SNEGSKA (reference sequence). The CDR3 spells CSARPAGEQFF. The CDR3 DNA follows: TGCAGTGCTAGACCCGCGGGTGAGCAGTTCTTC.

The chain is built from TRBV14 and TRBJ1-2, with D possibly matching TRBD1 (6 bases). Trimming took 0 bases from V and 8 from J, leaving 16 bases between them. Germline CDR1 reads SGHDN; CDR2 reads FVKESK. This CDR3 contains 15 residues. The DNA for the CDR3 is TGTGCCAGCAGCCAAGAAATGGGACTTGGACAGGGCTACACCTTC. It yields the protein CASSQEMGLGQGYTF.

J is TRBJ1-2 and V is TRBV5-6; 10 bases match TRBD1. Unmatched junction bases numbered 13, after V lost 4 bases and J lost 4 bases. Germline CDR1 SGHDT, CDR2 YYEEEE. The CDR3 runs to 17 residues. The CDR3 sequence: CASSTTGGPLLAYGYTF. The CDR3 DNA sequence: TGTGCCAGCAGCACGACAGGGGGCCCTTTACTAGCCTATGGCTACACCTTC.

About this clone itself: An end of the junction differs from the germline gene, which may be a read error. This chain uses TRBV5-4 with TRBJ1-6, with a tentative D call TRBD1 (6 bases). The CDR3 length is 17 residues. The germline V gene encodes CDR1 SGHNT and CDR2 YYREEE (reference sequence). The DNA of the CDR3 is TGTGCCGGCAGTACGCGACAGGCGAGCTCCTATAATTCACCCCTCCACTTT. This gives the protein CAGSTRQASSYNSPLHF. Variable domain in full (rest from reference TRBV5-4 and TRBJ1-6): ETGVTQSPTHLIKTRGQQVTLRCSSQSGHNTVSWYQQALGQGPQFIFQYYREEENGRGNFPPRFSGLQFPNYSSELNVNALELDDSALYLCAGSTRQASSYNSPLHFGNGTRLTVT.

The J gene is TRBJ1-6, the V gene TRBV6-1; D gene ambiguous. This CDR3 is 17 amino acids long. Trimming removed 4 bases from V and 0 bases from J, with 13 bases in between. Per germline, CDR1 MNHNS and CDR2 SASEGT. CDR3 coding DNA: TGTGCCAGCAGTGGGTTCATCATTAGCTCCTATAATTCACCCCTCCACTTT. Amino acid sequence: CASSGFIISSYNSPLHF.

The chain links TRBV7-9 to TRBJ2-6; D is possibly TRBD1 or TRBD2 (5 bases each). V was pared by 6 bases and J by 0 bases, with 15 bases between. The CDR3 sequence is 17 residues long. The V gene's germline CDR1 is SEHNR and CDR2 FQNEAQ (reference sequence). The chain's CDR3 is CASSSGTQSSGANVLTF. In DNA form, the CDR3 reads TGTGCCAGCAGTTCCGGGACGCAAAGCTCTGGGGCCAACGTCCTGACTTTC.

This rearrangement joins TRBV11-2 to TRBJ2-3, with 14 bases that match TRBD2. Germline V gene sequence: CDR1 SGHAT, CDR2 FQNNGV. The CDR3 runs to 16 residues. V lost 5 bases to trimming and J lost 5 bases; unmatched junction nucleotides: 6. The CDR3 bases are TGTGCCAGCAGCAGAGGGACTAGCGGGAGAGTAGATACGCAGTATTTT. Its protein is CASSRGTSGRVDTQYF.

V usage is TRBV19 and J usage is TRBJ2-2, with D unclear. In germline, CDR1 is LNHDA, CDR2 SQIVND (reference sequence). V lost 3 bases, J lost 3 bases, and 8 bases lay in between. The CDR3 is 14 residues long. The CDR3 DNA reads as TGTGCCAGTAGTATTTTGCCTTACACCGGGGAGCTGTTTTTT. It encodes CASSILPYTGELFF.

The genes are TRBV28 and TRBJ2-7; 8 nucleotides line up with TRBD1. V dropped 5 bases and J dropped 5; count of bases not matched to a gene: 14. CDR3 length: 16 amino acids. Germline CDR1 MDHEN, CDR2 SYDVKM. The CDR3: CASSTPRTGSHHEQYF. The CDR3 DNA sequence: TGTGCCAGCAGTACCCCCAGGACAGGGTCCCACCACGAGCAGTACTTC.

CDR3 coding DNA: TGTGCCAGCAGCTTAGGGGCAGGGGGGCAAGAGACCCAGTACTTC. Its translation: CASSLGAGGQETQYF. The rearrangement joins TRBV7-2 to TRBJ2-5; tentative D call: TRBD1 (7 bases). The CDR3 spans 15 residues. V was trimmed by 1 base and J by 2 bases, leaving 11 bases between them. Germline CDR1 reads SGHTA; CDR2 reads FQGNSA.

This chain uses TRBV7-2 with TRBJ1-2; TRBD1 agrees at 7 bases. CDR1 SGHTA and CDR2 FQGNSA come from the germline V gene. This CDR3 is 17 amino acids long. Trimming took 1 base from V and 4 from J; bases not matched to a gene: 12. The CDR3 protein is CASSLVWSQGVGYGYTF. CDR3 coding DNA: TGTGCCAGCAGCTTAGTATGGAGCCAGGGGGTCGGCTATGGCTACACCTTC.

The chain employs TRBV9 and TRBJ2-5, with 8 bases identical to TRBD2. The CDR3 has 16 residues. V gave up 0 bases and J gave up 5 bases; unmatched junction bases: 9. The germline CDR1 and CDR2 sequences are SGDLS and YYNGEE. CDR3 in DNA: TGTGCCAGCAGCGTAGGCGTCGGGGGGGCCGTTGAGACCCAGTACTTC. Residues: CASSVGVGGAVETQYF.

The J gene is TRBJ2-7, the V gene TRBV7-2; TRBD2 is a possible D gene (5 bases). The V gene's germline CDR1 is SGHTA and CDR2 FQGNSA. The CDR3 runs 14 residues. Deletions cut 5 bases from V and 9 bases from J, with 20 bases between. The DNA for the CDR3 is TGTGCCAGCAGCCCACGGACTCAACGCCCCATGCAGTACTTC. Translation: CASSPRTQRPMQYF.

The chain couples TRBV28 to TRBJ1-5, with a possible D match to TRBD1 (5 bases). Per germline, CDR1 MDHEN and CDR2 SYDVKM. V lost 5 bases and J lost 4, with 12 bases in between. This CDR3 has 14 residues. DNA of the CDR3: TGTGCCAGCAGTATACCGACAGAGAATCAGCCCCAGCATTTT. This gives the protein CASSIPTENQPQHF. The entire variable domain, with the rest obtained from reference TRBV28 and TRBJ1-5, is as follows: DVKVTQSSRYLVKRTGEKVFLECVQDMDHENMFWYRQDPGLGLRLIYFSYDVKMKEKGDIPEGYSVSREKKERFSLILESASTNQTSMYLCASSIPTENQPQHFGDGTRLSIL.

The chain combines TRBV19 with TRBJ2-3; TRBD2 might be the D (6 bases). This CDR3 comprises 15 residues. V lost 5 bases and J lost 0, with 12 bases in between. Germline loops: CDR1 LNHDA, CDR2 SQIVND (reference sequence). The CDR3 region has the DNA TGTGCCAGTAGTTACTGGGGGGTGAGCACAGATACGCAGTATTTT. Protein product: CASSYWGVSTDTQYF.

This sequence joins TRBV7-9 and TRBJ2-7; either TRBD1 or TRBD2 may fit D (5 bases each). The CDR3 is 13 residues long. The V gene lost 4 bases and the J gene lost 2 bases, with 9 bases spanning the gap. Germline CDR1 SEHNR, CDR2 FQNEAQ (reference sequence). CDR3 loop: CASSSGRAYEQYF. In DNA, the CDR3 is TGTGCCAGCAGCTCGGGACGAGCCTACGAGCAGTACTTC. Based on the CDR3 plus reference TRBV7-9 and TRBJ2-7, the full variable domain is DTGVSQNPRHKITKRGQNVTFRCDPISEHNRLYWYRQTLGQGPEFLTYFQNEAQLEKSRLLSDRFSAERPKGSFSTLEIQRTEQGDSAMYLCASSSGRAYEQYFGPGTRLTVT.

In this sample, this clone turned up a few times. The chain uses TRBV2 and TRBJ1-2, with unresolved D. Trimming shortened V by 6 bases and J by 1 base, and 18 bases separated the two germline ends. CDR1 is SNHLY, CDR2 FYNNEI, per germline. CDR3 size: 16 residues. The CDR3 is CASRVPGRNINYGYTF. The CDR3 bases are TGTGCCAGCAGGGTCCCAGGACGCAATATTAACTATGGCTACACCTTC.

The J gene is TRBJ2-2, the V gene TRBV21-1; the D call in the table, TRBD2, was not verified against the DNA. TRBV21-1 is a pseudogene. The CDR3 has 21 residues. In DNA, the CDR3 is TGTGCCAGCGCCCATGTCCGTGCTAGCGGGAGTGAAAGCCCGAACACCGGGGAGCTGTTTTTT. It codes for CASAHVRASGSESPNTGELFF.

This CDR3 is CASPTGIFSGNTIYF. The CDR3 region has the DNA TGTGCTAGTCCTACAGGGATCTTCTCTGGAAACACCATATATTTT. The chain carries TRBV12-5 and TRBJ1-3, with a possible D match to TRBD1 (6 bases). The germline V gene encodes CDR1 LGHNT and CDR2 FRNRAP. The V end was cut by 8 bases, the J end by 0 bases, with 14 bases between. The CDR3 is made up of 15 amino acids.

This rearrangement joins TRBV11-2 to TRBJ2-3; 7 positions match TRBD1. Germline values: CDR1 SGHAT, CDR2 FQNNGV. The CDR3 has 16 residues. J gave up 5 bases and V 1 base, and 9 bases lay outside the gene matches. CDR3: CASSLGTGGYGDTQYF. CDR3 sequence (DNA): TGTGCCAGCAGCTTAGGGACAGGAGGTTACGGAGATACGCAGTATTTT.

V and J are TRBV5-1 and TRBJ2-7; D might be TRBD2 (5 bases). The CDR3 contains 16 residues. Germline CDR1 SGHRS, CDR2 YFSETQ. V was cut by 4 bases and J by 2 bases, with 19 bases left in between. CDR3 sequence (DNA): TGCGCCAGCAGCCCGGCAGAGGGCGGGCTTGCCTACGAGCAGTACTTC. Protein sequence: CASSPAEGGLAYEQYF.